This record covers a single T cell receptor (beta chain). Assay used: immunoSEQ multiplex PCR; TCRdb lists only in-frame clones, some missing. The sample comprises some 200,000 clones, around 82% of which are singletons, and approximately 4.8% rests with the top ten. These data are taken from a study of blood T cell repertoires in COVID-19. The germline gives CDR1 SGHRS, CDR2 YFSETQ. The CDR3 spans 12 residues. Trimming took 6 bases from V and 8 from J, leaving 14 bases between them. This chain links TRBV5-1 with TRBJ1-2; D is uncertain. Sequencing used PBMCs or T cells enriched from blood (not recorded which). The source of this sequence is a woman in her 50s who had been exposed to COVID-19. The CDR3 reads CASTAGFGGYTF. In DNA form, the CDR3 reads TGCGCCAGCACGGCGGGGTTCGGGGGCTACACCTTC.